Listed below are T cell receptor beta chains from one sample, sequenced in a study of shared clonotypes between healthy human individuals. The protocol was immunoSEQ multiplex PCR, while the TCRdb copy is restricted to in-frame clones and leaves out a portion. The sample carries about 2.5 million clones, just under 95% recorded once. Specimen: naive CD4+ T cells from PBMCs. All receptors derive from a man aged 18 to 29 in good health. Some clones in this sample may be carry-over from other donors' samples. The CDR3 runs from the conserved cysteine through the conserved F or W. The D gene is left open where the match is weak. Size tells how often a clone was seen (once, few, many) or the class of an expanded clone, and some rows leave it out.

clone size	V gene	J gene	D gene	CDR3 protein	CDR3 DNA
-	TRBV28	TRBJ2-7	TRBD2	CASRPSASGRREQYF	TGTGCCAGCAGGCCATCGGCTAGCGGGAGACGCGAGCAGTACTTC
-	TRBV5-1	TRBJ2-2	TRBD2	CASRIWASGRSYTGELFF	TGCGCCAGCAGAATCTGGGCTAGCGGGAGGTCGTACACCGGGGAGCTGTTTTTT
-	TRBV19	TRBJ1-4	-	CASSMERGATNEKLFF	TGTGCCAGTAGTATGGAGAGGGGGGCAACTAATGAAAAACTGTTTTTT
-	TRBV7-9	TRBJ1-2	TRBD1	CASSFDQRLWTGSNYGYTF	TGTGCCAGCAGCTTTGACCAGAGGCTTTGGACAGGCTCTAACTATGGCTACACCTTC
-	TRBV14	TRBJ2-6	-	CASSQPGVAGANVLTF	TGTGCCAGCAGCCAACCCGGGGTAGCTGGGGCCAACGTCCTGACTTTC
-	TRBV5-6	TRBJ2-5	-	CASSGGGLAEYFIQETQYF	TGTGCCAGCAGCGGAGGGGGGCTAGCGGAATATTTCATCCAAGAGACCCAGTACTTC
-	TRBV5-5	TRBJ1-1	-	CASSLGGENTEAFF	TGTGCCAGCAGCTTGGGCGGGGAGAACACTGAAGCTTTCTTT
once	TRBV9	TRBJ2-3	TRBD2	CASSVGYWTSGTLTDTQYF	TGTGCCAGCAGCGTAGGTTATTGGACTAGCGGGACCCTCACAGATACGCAGTATTTT
-	TRBV5-1	TRBJ2-3	TRBD2	CASSLAPSGLGGADTQYF	TGCGCCAGCAGCTTGGCTCCCAGCGGTCTTGGGGGGGCAGATACGCAGTATTTT
-	TRBV10-3	TRBJ2-7	-	CAISGRYEQYF	TGTGCCATCAGTGGGAGGTACGAGCAGTACTTC
-	TRBV28	TRBJ2-7	-	CASRNSQGFYEQYF	TGTGCCAGCAGGAACTCACAGGGCTTCTACGAGCAGTACTTC
-	TRBV25-1	TRBJ2-5	-	CASSRGVLQETQYF	TGTGCCAGCAGCCGTGGGGTTCTTCAAGAGACCCAGTACTTC
-	TRBV27	TRBJ1-1	-	CASSPPRVERLNTEAFF	TGTGCCAGCAGTCCTCCGCGCGTTGAGAGACTAAACACTGAAGCTTTCTTT
-	TRBV6-1	TRBJ1-2	-	CASMGPRPNYGYTF	TGTGCCAGCATGGGTCCTCGGCCTAACTATGGCTACACCTTC
-	TRBV4-3	TRBJ2-1	TRBD2	CASSQENGMGPRTRGEQFF	TGCGCCAGCAGCCAAGAGAATGGTATGGGACCGAGGACTAGAGGTGAGCAGTTCTTC
once	TRBV15	TRBJ2-1	TRBD2	CATSRDGLADEQFF	TGTGCCACCAGCAGAGATGGACTAGCCGATGAGCAGTTCTTC
-	TRBV9	TRBJ2-7	TRBD2	CASSVDPSGTYEQYF	TGTGCCAGCAGCGTAGACCCTAGCGGGACCTACGAGCAGTACTTC
-	TRBV18	TRBJ1-1	-	CASSPPGIMNTEAFF	TGTGCCAGCTCACCACCTGGCATAATGAACACCGAAGCTTTCTTT
-	TRBV7-2	TRBJ2-2	TRBD2	CASSSGTSLHAGELFF	TGTGCCAGCAGCTCAGGGACTAGCCTACATGCCGGGGAGCTGTTTTTT
-	TRBV4-1	TRBJ2-7	TRBD2	CASSRSGTYYEQYF	TGCGCCAGCAGCCGGAGCGGGACGTACTACGAGCAGTACTTC
-	TRBV10-3	TRBJ1-2	-	CAISGTLTGYGYTF	TGTGCCATCAGTGGGACTTTAACTGGTTATGGCTACACCTTC
-	TRBV5-6	TRBJ1-4	-	CASSSMAATNEKLFF	TGTGCCAGCAGCTCTATGGCTGCAACTAATGAAAAACTGTTTTTT
-	TRBV11-1	TRBJ2-3	-	CASSPQTFTDTQYF	TGTGCCAGCAGCCCCCAGACATTCACAGATACGCAGTATTTT
-	TRBV5-1	TRBJ2-2	-	CASSLITGNPTGELFF	TGCGCCAGCAGCTTGATTACAGGGAACCCCACCGGGGAGCTGTTTTTT
-	TRBV4-2	TRBJ1-5	TRBD1	CASSQSTGGGDNQPQHF	TGTGCCAGCAGCCAATCAACAGGGGGGGGTGACAATCAGCCCCAGCATTTT
-	TRBV6-6	TRBJ1-2	-	CASSSAGDYGYTF	TGTGCCAGCAGTTCCGCAGGGGACTATGGCTACACCTTC
once	TRBV6-6	TRBJ2-7	-	CASSYSRGTTYEQYF	TGTGCCAGCAGTTACTCGAGAGGTACTACCTACGAGCAGTACTTC
-	TRBV6-5	TRBJ2-1	-	CASRPLATSYNEQFF	TGTGCCAGCAGGCCCCTAGCGACTTCCTACAATGAGCAGTTCTTC
-	TRBV7-9	TRBJ1-2	-	CASSLEQGGATF	TGTGCCAGCAGCTTAGAACAAGGGGGAGCGACCTTC
once	TRBV6-1	TRBJ2-1	TRBD2	CASSGLAGGHNEQFF	TGTGCCAGCAGCGGACTAGCGGGAGGCCACAATGAGCAGTTCTTC
-	TRBV13	TRBJ2-3	-	CASRRGGGDTQYF	TGTGCCAGCAGGAGGGGTGGGGGAGATACGCAGTATTTT
-	TRBV6-6	TRBJ1-1	-	CASSPPGSHTEAFF	TGTGCCAGCAGTCCCCCGGGGAGTCACACTGAAGCTTTCTTT
-	TRBV28	TRBJ2-1	TRBD2	CASSLVSGSNEQFF	TGTGCCAGCAGTTTAGTTAGCGGGAGCAATGAGCAGTTCTTC
-	TRBV6-5	TRBJ2-5	-	CASSYSGGQEETQYF	TGTGCCAGCAGTTACTCGGGGGGGCAAGAAGAGACCCAGTACTTC
-	TRBV18	TRBJ2-5	-	CASSRLDGQTQYF	TGTGCCAGCTCACGACTGGACGGGCAGACCCAGTACTTC
-	TRBV6-5	TRBJ2-7	-	CATRWAGGYEQYF	TGTGCCACCCGCTGGGCCGGGGGCTACGAGCAGTACTTC
once	TRBV27	TRBJ1-6	TRBD1	CASSPMGGGQLFNSPLHF	TGTGCCAGCAGTCCTATGGGGGGGGGACAGCTTTTTAATTCACCCCTCCACTTT
-	TRBV27	TRBJ2-5	-	CASSSPQETQYF	TGTGCCAGCAGTTCCCCCCAAGAGACCCAGTACTTC
-	TRBV27	TRBJ2-2	-	CASTPERLIPGELFF	TGTGCCAGCACCCCGGAACGACTCATTCCCGGGGAGCTGTTTTTT
-	TRBV7-6	TRBJ1-1	-	CASSLIAGQNTEAFF	TGTGCCAGCAGCTTAATCGCCGGACAGAACACTGAAGCTTTCTTT
-	TRBV7-8	TRBJ1-2	-	CASSLARVWNPGRDYGYTF	TGTGCCAGCAGCTTAGCGCGGGTGTGGAATCCGGGACGGGACTATGGCTACACCTTC
-	TRBV10-3	TRBJ2-7	-	CAISTGTTSAEQYF	TGTGCCATCAGCACCGGGACCACCTCGGCCGAGCAGTACTTC
-	TRBV28	TRBJ2-5	TRBD1	CASSPDRAQETQYF	TGTGCCAGCAGTCCAGACAGGGCCCAAGAGACCCAGTACTTC
-	TRBV18	TRBJ1-4	TRBD1	CASSGDRADEKLFF	TGTGCCAGCTCAGGGGACAGGGCCGACGAAAAACTGTTTTTT
-	TRBV18	TRBJ1-5	-	CASSPDRDQPQHF	TGTGCCAGCTCACCGGATAGGGACCAGCCCCAGCATTTT
-	TRBV27	TRBJ1-5	-	CASSFRQTYNQPQHF	TGTGCCAGCAGTTTCAGACAGACCTACAATCAGCCCCAGCATTTT
-	TRBV11-3	TRBJ2-1	-	CASSRRADSYNEQFF	TGTGCCAGCAGCCGGAGGGCCGACTCCTACAATGAGCAGTTCTTC
-	TRBV7-9	TRBJ2-1	-	CASSLGPYNEQFF	TGTGCCAGCAGCTTAGGGCCCTACAATGAGCAGTTCTTC
-	TRBV7-9	TRBJ1-1	-	CASRTSLGTEAFF	TGTGCCTCCAGGACATCGCTGGGCACTGAAGCTTTCTTT
-	TRBV7-9	TRBJ2-2	-	CASSSPGQNTGELFF	TGTGCCAGCAGCTCACCGGGACAAAACACCGGGGAGCTGTTTTTT
-	TRBV4-1	TRBJ2-1	-	CASSHPDHRGRYNEQFF	TGCGCCAGCAGCCACCCCGACCACCGGGGGCGGTACAATGAGCAGTTCTTC
-	TRBV6-5	TRBJ1-2	TRBD1	CASSSTVMGTGKTF	TGTGCCAGCAGCTCGACCGTGATGGGGACAGGGAAAACCTTC